This T cell receptor beta chain was found in a study of CD8+ T cells in alopecia areata (dated by TCRdb to the late 2010s). For the wider study: Treated patients were enrolled in an open-label pilot trial of oral tofacitinib at 5 to 10 mg twice daily for moderate-to-severe alopecia areata. RNA came from the PAXgene miRNA kit for fixed scalp, the miRNeasy kit for PBMCs, and the RNeasy kit for mouse skin. The SALT score, which quantifies the percentage of affected scalp surface area, was used to measure disease severity in treated patients. Patients stayed on tofacitinib for 6 to 18 months and then had 6 months of follow-up off drug so that delayed response and recurrence could be assessed. Scalp tissue and sorted CD4+ and CD8+ peripheral blood T cells from patchy and totalis/universalis alopecia areata patients and from healthy controls were covered by human TCRbeta sequencing. Tofacitinib-treated patients had biopsies at baseline and at 4 and 24 weeks of treatment, with a later scalp biopsy in several patients. TCRbeta CDR3 regions were amplified by immunoSEQ multiplex PCR with 35 Vbeta forward and 13 Jbeta reverse primers. Scalp clonality was compared across normal scalp (n=4), patchy alopecia areata scalp (n=8), and alopecia totalis/universalis scalp (n=8). In both human patients and the C3H/HeJ mouse model, the study applied high-throughput TCRbeta sequencing to look at T cell clonal expansion in alopecia areata. Here is what the overall study found, with its caveats: Unlike mouse skin, where gammadelta T cells dominate, normal human skin contains resident alphabeta T cells that get sequenced too, which complicates analysis of the scalp TCR repertoire. Scalp clonality and the number of expanded CD8+ clones among the top 100 scalp clones were significantly decreased by tofacitinib. Compared with normal scalp, lesional scalp, particularly in alopecia totalis/universalis, had higher clonality and more expanded CD8+ clones, which suggests antigenic drive. Shared TCR sequences between patients were less evident than in mice, which may be partly attributable to HLA diversity in the patient population. Many expanded lesional clones were found to persist in scalp and blood during tofacitinib treatment, and relapse after treatment cessation may be partly explained by this persistence. Because the treated cohort was small and included a single nonresponder, larger studies are needed to assess links between baseline CD8+ expansion and response.

V is cut by 4 bases and J by 0 bases, and the space between the germline ends is 6 bases. Reading from cysteine to phenylalanine, the CDR3 counts 12 amino acids. The CDR3 DNA has 36 bases and is translated from base 1. Per the germline V gene, SQVTM is the CDR1 and ANQGSEA is the CDR2. Of note for this clone: What this receptor recognizes is not known. One base away there is no much larger clone; base qualities are not given. Other nucleotide sequences in the sample specify the same CDR3.

Libraries were built with the immunoSEQ multiplex PCR assay. RNA was extracted from all samples and reverse transcribed into cDNA, which served as template for TCR sequencing. SuperScript III was used to make first-strand cDNA, primed with a 2:1 mix of oligo-dT and random hexamers. A synthetic immune receptor repertoire was used to assess amplification bias, and residual bias was removed computationally. Concerning the study's data processing: Raw reads were preprocessed for error removal, and CDR3 was defined according to IMGT conventions as running from the conserved cysteine to phenylalanine. To get clonality, Shannon entropy was normalized by log2 of the number of productive unique TCRs and the result was subtracted from 1. Whether each scalp clone was CD4 or CD8 was inferred by checking scalp TCRbeta sequences against the CD4 and CD8 repertoires from sorted blood. TCRdb's version of the immuneACCESS table is confined to in-frame rearrangements and falls short of the full clone set. An unresolved V gene accounts for under half of the shortfall where checked; the remainder is of unknown origin. V and J calls and clone size come straight from that table; D and trimming were deduced from the DNA. Present in this sample are about 270,000 clones, approximately 60% of which were seen just once. The top ten clonotypes cover about 0.9% of the sample.

According to the study, the label for this sample's treatment or condition signals: oral pan-JAK inhibitor, 5-10 mg twice daily. Lesional scalp punch biopsies and peripheral blood were obtained from alopecia areata patients. PBMCs were separated by density centrifugation and stained for CD3, CD4 and CD8, after which CD4+ and CD8+ T cells were sorted on a FACSAria. The specimen comprised CD4+ T cells sorted from blood, sampled at week 52, from a patient treated with tofacitinib. This clonotype originated in a human donor with alopecia areata. The V and J segments used are TRBV29-1 and TRBJ2-5; confidence is insufficient to name the D gene. The DNA reads as follows: TGCAGCGTTGCCCCGTACCAAGAGACCCAGTACTTC. Its translation reads: CSVAPYQETQYF.